A selection of T cell receptor beta chains follows, all from one sample in a study of blood T cell repertoires in COVID-19. Produced via immunoSEQ multiplex PCR; TCRdb's table is partial and in-frame only. The sample consists of about 160,000 clones, roughly 82% of them appearing once. The sequenced sample consisted of peripheral blood. The receptors derive from a man aged 70-80 years with acute or convalescent COVID-19. The CDR3 runs from the conserved cysteine through the conserved F or W. The D gene is left open where the match is weak. Part of the rows lack a size; the others show once, few, many or a class for expanded clones.

D,J,V,size,DNA,CDR3
-,TRBJ2-5,TRBV15,-,TGTGCCACCAGCAGGGACACAGGGAACCAAGAGACCCAGTACTTC,CATSRDTGNQETQYF
-,TRBJ1-2,TRBV28,-,TGTGCCAGCAGTTTGGAGGCGATGGGAGGCTACACCTTC,CASSLEAMGGYTF
TRBD2,TRBJ2-5,TRBV3-1/TRBV3-2,-,TGTGCCAGCAGCCAAGCCGGGCCGACTAGCGGGGAGACCCAGTACTTC,CASSQAGPTSGETQYF
-,TRBJ1-2,TRBV6-1,-,TGTGCCAGCAGTGAACGGGGAATCTATGGCTACACCTTC,CASSERGIYGYTF
TRBD1,TRBJ1-2,TRBV5-4,once,TGTGCCAGCAGCTTGGGACAGGGAGGCTATGGCTACACCTTC,CASSLGQGGYGYTF
-,TRBJ2-1,TRBV12-3/TRBV12-4,-,TGTGCCAGCAGTCCCGAGGACAATGAGCAGTTCTTC,CASSPEDNEQFF
TRBD1,TRBJ1-5,TRBV28,-,TGTGCCAGCAGTTGGGGGGCTATAGGACAGGGAAGGGGCAATCAGCCCCAGCATTTT,CASSWGAIGQGRGNQPQHF
-,TRBJ2-7,TRBV6-5,-,TGTGCCAGCAGTTACTCGGCAACTCTAGGCTACGAGCAGTACTTC,CASSYSATLGYEQYF
-,TRBJ2-7,TRBV2,-,TGTGCCAGCAGTGGAGGGTACGATGGCGAGCAGTACTTC,CASSGGYDGEQYF
TRBD1,TRBJ1-1,TRBV10-3,-,TGTGCCATCAGCCAGACAGGGATGAACACTGAAGCTTTCTTT,CAISQTGMNTEAFF
TRBD2,TRBJ2-1,TRBV6-5,once,TGTGCCAGCAAACCGGGACTAGCGGGAAGCAATGAGCAGTTCTTC,CASKPGLAGSNEQFF
-,TRBJ2-7,TRBV19,-,TGTGCCAGTAGTACCTCGGGGATCGGTAAGTACTTC,CASSTSGIGKYF
-,TRBJ2-7,TRBV7-2,-,TGTGCCAGCAGCTTAGACGTCGGGTCACGCTCCTACGAGCAGTACTTC,CASSLDVGSRSYEQYF
-,TRBJ2-1,TRBV7-2,-,TGTGCCAGCAGCTTGACCAGGGAAAGGGAGCAGTTCTTC,CASSLTREREQFF
-,TRBJ1-3,TRBV5-4,-,TGTGCCAGCAGCTTCGGGGGGGCGCGCGGAAACACCATATATTTT,CASSFGGARGNTIYF
TRBD2,TRBJ2-1,TRBV18,-,TGTGCCAGCTCAGACCCGGGACTAGCGGGGGGGCCCAATGTCTACAATGAGCAGTTCTTC,CASSDPGLAGGPNVYNEQFF
TRBD2,TRBJ2-7,TRBV7-2,-,TGTGCCAGCAGCAGAACGGGAGGTACGAGCTCCTACGAGCAGTACTTC,CASSRTGGTSSYEQYF
-,TRBJ1-5,TRBV28,few,TGTGCCAGCAGTTTCTCCCCTTCAGGGTTTGTCAATCAGCCCCAGCATTTT,CASSFSPSGFVNQPQHF
-,TRBJ2-7,TRBV11-2,-,TGTGCCAGCAGCTGGCAGGGGTACGAGCAGTACTTC,CASSWQGYEQYF
-,TRBJ2-7,TRBV11-2,-,TGTGCCAGCAGCTTGGGGCGACCCGGCCTCGAGCAGTACTTC,CASSLGRPGLEQYF
-,TRBJ1-6,TRBV5-1,-,TGCGCCAGCAGTGGTACAGGGAACAATTCACCCCTCCACTTT,CASSGTGNNSPLHF
TRBD2,TRBJ2-2,TRBV7-6,-,TGTGCCAGCAGCTTAGCTAGCGGGGGGAACACCGGGGAGCTGTTTTTT,CASSLASGGNTGELFF
TRBD2,TRBJ2-2,TRBV7-9,once,TGTGCCAGCAGCTTAGGGACTAGCGGGGCGAACACCGGGGAGCTGTTTTTT,CASSLGTSGANTGELFF
-,TRBJ2-5,TRBV3-1/TRBV3-2,-,TGTGCCAGCAGCCAAGGAGGCACGAAAGAGACCCAGTACTTC,CASSQGGTKETQYF
-,TRBJ1-2,TRBV28,-,TGTGCCAGCGTCTTGTTAGGGGCGGCTTCTGGCTACACCTTC,CASVLLGAASGYTF
-,TRBJ2-5,TRBV14,-,TGTGCCAGCAGCCCCCAGGGGGAGACCCAGTACTTC,CASSPQGETQYF
TRBD1,TRBJ2-1,TRBV15,few,TGTGCCACCAGCACCCGACAGGGGCCGCTTAGTGAGCAGTTCTTC,CATSTRQGPLSEQFF
TRBD2,TRBJ2-1,TRBV5-1,once,TGCGCCAGCAGTTTGACCGGGACTAGCGGAAATGAGCAGTTCTTC,CASSLTGTSGNEQFF
-,TRBJ1-2,TRBV19,-,TGTGCCAGTACCAGTCGTGGGCAGGGTTTGGCTGGCTACACCTTC,CASTSRGQGLAGYTF
TRBD2,TRBJ2-7,TRBV5-5,-,TGTGCCAGCAGCTTGAGGCTAGCGGGAGCAAATCCCTACGAGCAGTACTTC,CASSLRLAGANPYEQYF
-,TRBJ1-1,TRBV6-5,-,TGTGCCAGCAGTTTGGGACATTTGAACACTGAAGCTTTCTTT,CASSLGHLNTEAFF
-,TRBJ2-2,TRBV12-5,once,TGTGCTAGTGGTTTACACCTCCTGGGGGGGCGCGGCGGGGAGCTGTTTTTT,CASGLHLLGGRGGELFF
-,TRBJ1-2,TRBV30,few,TGTGCCTGGAGTAGGGGCGGCTATGGCTACACCTTC,CAWSRGGYGYTF
-,TRBJ2-3,TRBV19,once,TGTGCCAGTAGTGAACAGGGCCATACGCAGTATTTT,CASSEQGHTQYF
TRBD1,TRBJ2-3,TRBV5-6,-,TGTGCCAGCAGCTTGTCACAGGGGCTAGATACGCAGTATTTT,CASSLSQGLDTQYF
TRBD1,TRBJ1-2,TRBV6-7,-,TGTGCCAGCAGAGGACAGGGAGGTAGCTACACCTTC,CASRGQGGSYTF
TRBD1,TRBJ1-1,TRBV5-1,few,TGCGCCAGCAGCTGGACCGGGACAGAAAGTTTTGAAGCTTTCTTT,CASSWTGTESFEAFF
-,TRBJ2-2,TRBV6-5,-,TGTGCCAGCAGAATGCAGGTGGCCGGCACCGGGGAGCTGTTTTTT,CASRMQVAGTGELFF
-,TRBJ2-7,TRBV19,-,TGTGCCAGTAGTTCTAGCCTCGGCTCCTACGAGCAGTACTTC,CASSSSLGSYEQYF
TRBD2,TRBJ2-3,TRBV4-1,-,TGCGCCAGCAGCCAAGTTGCGGGGGGACGATTTCAGTATTTT,CASSQVAGGRFQYF
-,TRBJ2-1,TRBV10-3,-,TGTGCCATCAGTGAATACTCTGACAATGAGCAGTTCTTC,CAISEYSDNEQFF
TRBD2,TRBJ2-7,TRBV19,-,TGTGCCACCTGTAAGAAACTAGCGGGGGGGTACGAGCAGTACTTC,CATCKKLAGGYEQYF
-,TRBJ2-6,TRBV6-5,once,TGTGCCAGCAGTTACCTCTCCTCTGGGGCCAACGTCCTGACTTTC,CASSYLSSGANVLTF
TRBD2,TRBJ2-5,TRBV10-3,-,TGTGCCATCAGACTAGCGGGTGAAGTGACCCAGTACTTC,CAIRLAGEVTQYF
-,TRBJ1-5,TRBV6-1,-,TGTGCCAGCAGTGAAGCGTGGGGGGTTAAGCAGCCCCAGCATTTT,CASSEAWGVKQPQHF